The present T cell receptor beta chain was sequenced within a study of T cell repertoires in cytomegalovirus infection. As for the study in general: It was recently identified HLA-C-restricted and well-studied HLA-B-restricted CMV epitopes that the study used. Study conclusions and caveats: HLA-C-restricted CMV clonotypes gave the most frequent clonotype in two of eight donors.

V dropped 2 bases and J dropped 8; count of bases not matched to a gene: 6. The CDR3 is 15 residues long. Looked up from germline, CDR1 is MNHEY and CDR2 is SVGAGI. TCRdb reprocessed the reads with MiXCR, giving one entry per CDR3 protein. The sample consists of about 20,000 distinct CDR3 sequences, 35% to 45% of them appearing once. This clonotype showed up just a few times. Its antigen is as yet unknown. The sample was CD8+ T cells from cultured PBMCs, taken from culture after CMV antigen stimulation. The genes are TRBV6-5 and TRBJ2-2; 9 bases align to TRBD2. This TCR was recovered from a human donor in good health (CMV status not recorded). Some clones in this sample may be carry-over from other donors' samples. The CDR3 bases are TGTGCCAGCAGTTACGGCCTAGCGGGAACTGGGGAGCTGTTTTTT. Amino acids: CASSYGLAGTGELFF.